A selection of T cell receptor beta chains follows, all from one sample in a study of blood T cells in healthy people across ages. TCRdb called the 5' RACE reads again in MiXCR, with one record for every CDR3 protein. The data contain over a million distinct CDR3 sequences, approximately 60% of them singletons. The sample taken for sequencing was blood. Receptor source: a man aged 18 to 30 in good health. Each CDR3 is given without its conserved first and last residue. The order of the fields is V gene, J gene, D gene, CDR3 protein. D genes are given only for firm matches.

v_gene: TRBV6-2/TRBV6-3
j_gene: TRBJ2-7
d_gene: NA
CDR3aa: ASSSMSSEQY

v_gene: TRBV6-5
j_gene: TRBJ2-5
d_gene: NA
CDR3aa: ASSLTAGDETQY

v_gene: TRBV4-1
j_gene: TRBJ1-2
d_gene: NA
CDR3aa: ASSQDGQLPNT

v_gene: TRBV14
j_gene: TRBJ2-1
d_gene: TRBD2
CDR3aa: ASSQVSSGIGYEQF

v_gene: TRBV2
j_gene: TRBJ2-3
d_gene: TRBD2
CDR3aa: ASSEYGTSGGHTDTQY

v_gene: TRBV7-8
j_gene: TRBJ1-2
d_gene: NA
CDR3aa: ASSLVQGGYGYT

v_gene: TRBV20-1
j_gene: TRBJ1-2
d_gene: NA
CDR3aa: SARLHGRGYT

v_gene: TRBV6-5
j_gene: TRBJ1-2
d_gene: TRBD1
CDR3aa: ASSTDRGSGYT

v_gene: TRBV6-6
j_gene: TRBJ1-6
d_gene: TRBD1
CDR3aa: ASGGGDREYYNSPLH

v_gene: TRBV28
j_gene: TRBJ2-1
d_gene: NA
CDR3aa: ASSLVLGDIGFYNEQF

v_gene: TRBV9
j_gene: TRBJ2-5
d_gene: NA
CDR3aa: ASSVAAGKETQY

v_gene: TRBV7-9
j_gene: TRBJ1-5
d_gene: NA
CDR3aa: ASSKGGGGNQPQH

v_gene: TRBV5-1
j_gene: TRBJ2-5
d_gene: NA
CDR3aa: ASSWVRDNQETQY

v_gene: TRBV27
j_gene: TRBJ2-3
d_gene: TRBD2
CDR3aa: ASSYLGLAGAKTDTQY

v_gene: TRBV7-2
j_gene: TRBJ1-2
d_gene: NA
CDR3aa: ASSFSQGRGYT

v_gene: TRBV5-6
j_gene: TRBJ2-5
d_gene: TRBD1
CDR3aa: ASSSGTAVKETQY

v_gene: TRBV6-4
j_gene: TRBJ2-1
d_gene: TRBD2
CDR3aa: ASSELAGGFNEQF

v_gene: TRBV4-3
j_gene: TRBJ2-5
d_gene: NA
CDR3aa: ASSQEVTREQY

v_gene: TRBV10-3
j_gene: TRBJ2-7
d_gene: NA
CDR3aa: VISVGGGPLSEQY

v_gene: TRBV9
j_gene: TRBJ2-7
d_gene: NA
CDR3aa: ASSVGGQSYEQY

v_gene: TRBV10-2
j_gene: TRBJ2-6
d_gene: NA
CDR3aa: ASSDPPTGPVTDVLT

v_gene: TRBV7-9
j_gene: TRBJ2-1
d_gene: TRBD2
CDR3aa: ASSESGTSGRKYNEQF

v_gene: TRBV7-9
j_gene: NA
d_gene: NA
CDR3aa: ASSLTESREQY

v_gene: TRBV28
j_gene: TRBJ2-5
d_gene: TRBD1
CDR3aa: ASREQSGGAGETQY

v_gene: TRBV20-1
j_gene: TRBJ2-1
d_gene: NA
CDR3aa: SARSRDGHNEQF

v_gene: TRBV6-4
j_gene: TRBJ2-1
d_gene: TRBD2
CDR3aa: ASSPNPGTSGGEQF

v_gene: TRBV2
j_gene: TRBJ2-1
d_gene: TRBD2
CDR3aa: ASSGSLLAVYNEQF

v_gene: TRBV7-9
j_gene: NA
d_gene: NA
CDR3aa: ASSSANHEQY

v_gene: TRBV6-5
j_gene: TRBJ1-2
d_gene: TRBD1
CDR3aa: ASSATGDRGYT

v_gene: TRBV6-2/TRBV6-3
j_gene: TRBJ2-1
d_gene: TRBD2
CDR3aa: ASSYSDGSSGYNEQF

v_gene: TRBV20-1
j_gene: TRBJ2-5
d_gene: NA
CDR3aa: SAEKGQETQY

v_gene: TRBV12-3/TRBV12-4
j_gene: TRBJ2-7
d_gene: NA
CDR3aa: ASSFTGTSGEQY

v_gene: TRBV4-1
j_gene: TRBJ2-5
d_gene: TRBD2
CDR3aa: ASNQEGSTSGSQETQY

v_gene: TRBV25-1
j_gene: TRBJ2-2
d_gene: NA
CDR3aa: ASSERAANTGELF

v_gene: TRBV7-2
j_gene: TRBJ1-4
d_gene: TRBD1
CDR3aa: ASTRQGPEKLF

v_gene: TRBV7-9
j_gene: TRBJ2-5
d_gene: NA
CDR3aa: ASSLLIVRVWETQY

v_gene: TRBV20-1
j_gene: TRBJ2-1
d_gene: TRBD2
CDR3aa: SGTSGRGGYNEQF

v_gene: TRBV6-6
j_gene: TRBJ2-1
d_gene: NA
CDR3aa: ASSYERRGWNEQF

v_gene: TRBV27
j_gene: TRBJ2-7
d_gene: TRBD1
CDR3aa: ASSYSPTGGDEQY

v_gene: TRBV12-3/TRBV12-4
j_gene: TRBJ2-7
d_gene: TRBD1
CDR3aa: ASSLLGTATREQY

v_gene: TRBV27
j_gene: TRBJ1-5
d_gene: NA
CDR3aa: ASSTRWDKGVGQPQH

v_gene: TRBV11-2
j_gene: TRBJ2-3
d_gene: NA
CDR3aa: ASSLLDGTDTQY